This TCR beta chain was documented in a study of cytomegalovirus exposure and HLA in healthy donors. Study-wide results and caveats: The CMV antigen specificity of a few CMV-associated chains was confirmed through in vitro analysis.

Germline CDR1 SGHNT, CDR2 YYREEE (reference sequence). The V and J ends lost 5 bases and 9 bases, in that order; junction bases with no gene match: 9. This CDR3 has 14 residues. Profiling relied on immunoSEQ multiplex PCR, and the TCRdb table lists in-frame clones only, not all of them. This sample yields about 140,000 clones, of which less than 95% are seen a single time; 1.5% to 2% belongs to the top ten. This clone was observed once. Its antigen is currently unknown. Sequences were obtained from PBMCs. This TCR was sampled from a man aged 18 to 30 in good health and CMV-seropositive. The chain has TRBV5-4 and TRBJ2-1, with 9 bases aligning to TRBD2. CDR3 sequence: CASRLAGEGGEQFF. In DNA, the CDR3 is TGTGCCAGCAGATTAGCGGGAGAGGGTGGTGAGCAGTTCTTC.